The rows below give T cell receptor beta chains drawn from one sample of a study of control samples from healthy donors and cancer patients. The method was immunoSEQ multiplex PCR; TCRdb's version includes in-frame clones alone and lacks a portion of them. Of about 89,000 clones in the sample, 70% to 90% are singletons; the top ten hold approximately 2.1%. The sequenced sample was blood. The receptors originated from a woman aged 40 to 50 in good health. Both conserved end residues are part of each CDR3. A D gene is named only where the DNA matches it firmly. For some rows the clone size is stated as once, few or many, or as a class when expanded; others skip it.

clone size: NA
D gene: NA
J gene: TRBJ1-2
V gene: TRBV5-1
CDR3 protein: CASSTDNYGYTF
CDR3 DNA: TGCGCCAGCAGCACGGACAACTATGGCTACACCTTC

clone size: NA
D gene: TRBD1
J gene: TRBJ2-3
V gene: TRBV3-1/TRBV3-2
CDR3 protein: CASSDTQGVSTDTQYF
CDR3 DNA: TGTGCCAGCAGCGACACTCAGGGGGTGAGCACAGATACGCAGTATTTT

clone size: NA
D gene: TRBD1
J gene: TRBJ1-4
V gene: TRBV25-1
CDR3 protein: CASMRQGGSEKLFF
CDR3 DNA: TGTGCCAGCATGAGACAGGGAGGTAGCGAAAAACTGTTTTTT

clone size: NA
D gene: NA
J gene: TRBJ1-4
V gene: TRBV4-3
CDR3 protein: CASSQVGGSTNEKLFF
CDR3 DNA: TGCGCCAGCAGCCAAGTCGGGGGGTCCACTAATGAAAAACTGTTTTTT

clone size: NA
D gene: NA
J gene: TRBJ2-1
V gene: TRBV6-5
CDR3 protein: CASGGYNEQFF
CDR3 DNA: TGTGCCAGCGGGGGGTACAATGAGCAGTTCTTC

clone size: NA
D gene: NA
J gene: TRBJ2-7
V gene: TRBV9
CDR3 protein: CASSKRAESSYEQYF
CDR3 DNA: TGTGCCAGCAGCAAAAGAGCTGAGAGCTCCTACGAGCAGTACTTC

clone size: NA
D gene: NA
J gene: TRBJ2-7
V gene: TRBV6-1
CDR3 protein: CASSAIRGTNPSYEQYF
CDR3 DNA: TGTGCCAGCAGTGCGATCCGGGGTACCAATCCCTCCTACGAGCAGTACTTC

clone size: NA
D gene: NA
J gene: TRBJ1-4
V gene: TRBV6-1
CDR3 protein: CASSEHLGGGVEKLFF
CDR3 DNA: TGTGCCAGCAGTGAACACCTAGGGGGAGGGGTTGAAAAACTGTTTTTT

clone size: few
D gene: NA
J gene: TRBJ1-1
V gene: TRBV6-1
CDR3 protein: CASSEFRGEAFF
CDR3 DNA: TGTGCCAGCAGTGAATTTCGGGGTGAAGCTTTCTTT

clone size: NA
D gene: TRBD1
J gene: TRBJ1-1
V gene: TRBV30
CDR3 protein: CAWTDRVNTEAFF
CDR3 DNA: TGTGCCTGGACGGACAGGGTAAACACTGAAGCTTTCTTT

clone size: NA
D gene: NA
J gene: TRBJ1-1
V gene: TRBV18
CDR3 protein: CASSGGQSNTEAFF
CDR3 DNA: TGTGCCAGCTCGGGAGGACAGAGTAACACTGAAGCTTTCTTT

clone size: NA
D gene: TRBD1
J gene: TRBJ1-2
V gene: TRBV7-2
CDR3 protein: CASSLVPFPGQGIGGYTF
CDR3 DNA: TGTGCCAGCAGCTTAGTGCCCTTTCCGGGACAGGGGATAGGAGGCTACACCTTC

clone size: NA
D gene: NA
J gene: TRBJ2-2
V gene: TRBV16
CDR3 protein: CASSQARNLGAGELFF
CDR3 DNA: TGTGCCAGCAGCCAAGCACGGAACTTAGGGGCCGGGGAGCTGTTTTTT

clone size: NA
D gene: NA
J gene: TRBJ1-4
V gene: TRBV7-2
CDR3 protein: CASSLEPNEKLFF
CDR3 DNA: TGTGCCAGCAGCTTAGAGCCCAATGAAAAACTGTTTTTT

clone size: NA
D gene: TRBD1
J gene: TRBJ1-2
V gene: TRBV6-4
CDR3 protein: CASSPTGQGSYTF
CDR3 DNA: TGTGCCAGCAGTCCTACGGGACAGGGAAGCTACACCTTC

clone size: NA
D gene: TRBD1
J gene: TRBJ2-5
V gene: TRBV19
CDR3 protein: CASSAIGTGLETQYF
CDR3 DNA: TGTGCCAGTAGTGCTATCGGGACAGGGCTTGAGACCCAGTACTTC